The sequence of this TCR beta chain was determined in a study of T cell changes during pregnancy in multiple sclerosis. Profiling relied on immunoSEQ multiplex PCR, and the TCRdb table lists in-frame clones only, not all of them. The sample records 95,000 to 110,000 clones, roughly nine tenths being singletons. The V gene lost 1 base and the J gene lost 4 bases, with 16 bases spanning the gap. The CDR3 runs to 16 residues. Germline V gives CDR1 MDHEN, CDR2 SYDVKM. The V call is TRBV28, the J call TRBJ1-2, with D perhaps matching TRBD1 (5 bases). The receptor was derived from a female donor with multiple sclerosis, enrolled in a pregnancy study. Sequencing was performed on peripheral blood, taken after pregnancy. The CDR3 coding sequence is TGTGCCAGCAGTTTATTAGGTTTGGAAGGGGTCTATGGCTACACCTTC. Its translation: CASSLLGLEGVYGYTF.